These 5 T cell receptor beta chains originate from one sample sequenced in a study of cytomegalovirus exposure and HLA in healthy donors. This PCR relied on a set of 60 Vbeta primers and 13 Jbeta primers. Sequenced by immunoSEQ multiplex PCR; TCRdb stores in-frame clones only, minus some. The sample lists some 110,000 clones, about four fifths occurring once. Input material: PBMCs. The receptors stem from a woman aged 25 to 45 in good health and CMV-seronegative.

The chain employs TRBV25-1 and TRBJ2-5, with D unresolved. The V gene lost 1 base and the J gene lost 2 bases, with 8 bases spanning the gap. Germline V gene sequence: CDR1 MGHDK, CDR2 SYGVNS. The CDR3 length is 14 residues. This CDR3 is CASSEFGIQETQYF. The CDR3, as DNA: TGTGCCAGCAGTGAATTTGGCATACAAGAGACCCAGTACTTC.

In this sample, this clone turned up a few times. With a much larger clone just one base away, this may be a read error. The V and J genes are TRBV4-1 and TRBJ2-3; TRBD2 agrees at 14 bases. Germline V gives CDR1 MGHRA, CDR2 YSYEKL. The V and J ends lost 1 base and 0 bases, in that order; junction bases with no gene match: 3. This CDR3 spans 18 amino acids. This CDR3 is CASSQGLAGGPSTDTQYF. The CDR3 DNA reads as TGCGCCAGCAGCCAAGGACTAGCGGGAGGGCCTAGCACAGATACGCAGTATTTT.

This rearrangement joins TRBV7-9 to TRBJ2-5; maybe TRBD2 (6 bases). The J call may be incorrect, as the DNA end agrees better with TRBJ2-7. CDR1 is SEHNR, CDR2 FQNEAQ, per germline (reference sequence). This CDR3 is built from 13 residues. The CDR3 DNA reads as TGTGCCAGCAGCCAACAACTAGCTTACGAGCAGTACTTC. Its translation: CASSQQLAYEQYF.

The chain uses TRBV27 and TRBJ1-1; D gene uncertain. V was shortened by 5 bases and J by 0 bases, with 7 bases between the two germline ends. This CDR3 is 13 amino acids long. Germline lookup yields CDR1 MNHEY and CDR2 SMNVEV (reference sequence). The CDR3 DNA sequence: TGTGCCAGCAGTCCCGAGCTGAACACTGAAGCTTTCTTT. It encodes CASSPELNTEAFF.

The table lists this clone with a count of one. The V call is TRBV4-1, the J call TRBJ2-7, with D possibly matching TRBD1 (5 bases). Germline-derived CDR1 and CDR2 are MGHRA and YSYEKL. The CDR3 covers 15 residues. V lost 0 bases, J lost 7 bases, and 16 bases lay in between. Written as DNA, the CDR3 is TGCGCCAGCAGCCAAGATCCCGGACACCCCATAGAGCAGTACTTC. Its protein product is CASSQDPGHPIEQYF.